These 29 T cell receptor beta chains came from one sample sequenced in a study of cytomegalovirus exposure and HLA in healthy donors. Profiled with immunoSEQ multiplex PCR; TCRdb holds only in-frame clones, not every one. The sample gives 130,000 to 150,000 clones, over 80% of which show up once; 4.5% is in the top ten. Sequencing input: PBMCs. The receptors stem from a young man in good health and CMV-seropositive.

The chain couples TRBV6-5 to TRBJ2-5, with a possible D match to TRBD1 (5 bases). The V end lost 3 bases, the J end lost 5 bases, and 10 bases lay between the germline ends. The CDR3 sequence is 13 residues long. The germline gives CDR1 MNHEY, CDR2 SVGAGI. DNA of the CDR3: TGTGCCAGCAGTTATGCAGGGTGGGAGACCCAGTACTTC. It codes for CASSYAGWETQYF.

The chain has TRBV7-2 and TRBJ2-2, with 8 bases that match TRBD2. This CDR3 has 14 amino acids. From germline, CDR1 is SGHTA and CDR2 FQGNSA. V lost 6 bases, J lost 7 bases, and 7 bases stayed unmatched. CDR3 sequence: CASRGAGARGELFF. CDR3 bases: TGTGCCAGCAGGGGAGCGGGGGCCCGCGGGGAGCTGTTTTTT.

This chain links TRBV5-1 with TRBJ1-1, with D perhaps TRBD1 (5 bases). Trimming removed 4 bases at V and 3 bases at J, with 10 bases between. Germline V gene sequence: CDR1 SGHRS, CDR2 YFSETQ. The CDR3 has 13 amino acids. CDR3 sequence: CASSHGGYTEAFF. The CDR3 bases are TGCGCCAGCAGCCACGGGGGGTACACTGAAGCTTTCTTT.

The V and J genes are TRBV4-1 and TRBJ2-7; possible D gene TRBD1, 7 bases. The V end lost 1 base, the J end lost 2 bases, and 12 bases lay between the germline ends. The CDR3 is made up of 15 amino acids. CDR1 and CDR2 (germline): MGHRA, YSYEKL. In DNA, the CDR3 is TGCGCCAGCAGCCAAGCGGACAGGACTACCTACGAGCAGTACTTC. Its translation is CASSQADRTTYEQYF.

This rearrangement joins TRBV6-1 to TRBJ2-1, with D tentatively TRBD1 (6 bases). The ends were cut back, 6 bases at V and 0 bases at J, with 12 bases in the middle. The CDR3 length is 15 residues. The germline CDR1 and CDR2 sequences are MNHNS and SASEGT. CDR3 protein: CASSIDRSSYNEQFF. The DNA for the CDR3 is TGTGCCAGCAGCATAGACAGGAGCTCCTACAATGAGCAGTTCTTC.

V is TRBV6-1 and J is TRBJ1-3; D not certain. This CDR3 is built from 15 residues. The V gene lost 4 bases and the J gene lost 4 bases, with 14 bases spanning the gap. Germline lookup yields CDR1 MNHNS and CDR2 SASEGT. The CDR3 loop is CASSVQINAGNTIYF. DNA for the CDR3: TGTGCCAGCAGTGTACAGATTAATGCAGGAAACACCATATATTTT.

The chain employs TRBV4-2 and TRBJ2-1, with 7 positions matching TRBD2. The CDR3 loop spans 16 amino acids. Germline loops: CDR1 LGHNA, CDR2 YNFKEQ. The trim removed 4 bases at V and 5 bases at J, leaving 11 bases unmatched. This chain's CDR3 is CASSLEELARNNEQFF. The CDR3 coding sequence is TGTGCCAGCAGCCTTGAGGAACTAGCGAGAAACAATGAGCAGTTCTTC.

This chain uses TRBV13 with TRBJ1-3; a weak D match, TRBD1 (5 bases). Per germline, CDR1 PRHDT and CDR2 FYEKMQ (reference sequence). This CDR3 contains 14 residues. The V and J ends lost 9 bases and 4 bases respectively, with 16 bases between them. CDR3 nucleotide sequence: TGTGCCAGTACGGTGGGGCAGAGGGGAAACACCATATATTTT. This gives the protein CASTVGQRGNTIYF.

This chain links TRBV10-1 with TRBJ1-5; TRBD1 matches at 7 bases. The CDR3 extends over 15 amino acids. Trimming took 11 bases from V and 7 from J; bases not matched to a gene: 17. Germline CDR1 reads WNHNN; CDR2 reads SYGVQD (reference sequence). DNA for the CDR3: TGCGCCCAAATAAGGGGGCGAGGTAGGCGACAGCCCCAGCATTTT. Protein product: CAQIRGRGRRQPQHF.

This clone was detected a few times. The chain is built from TRBV9 and TRBJ1-2, with D hard to call. Trimming pared 2 bases from V and 7 bases from J, leaving 15 bases between. This CDR3 contains 14 residues. Per the germline V gene, CDR1 is SGDLS and CDR2 is YYNGEE. The CDR3 DNA reads as TGTGCCAGCAGCGTCGACACTGGTTCGGCTGGCTACACCTTC. It translates to CASSVDTGSAGYTF.

The sample holds one count of this clone. The V call is TRBV4-1, the J call TRBJ1-2; 10 bases align to TRBD1. This CDR3 is 17 amino acids long. Germline lookup yields CDR1 MGHRA and CDR2 YSYEKL. The V segment lost 0 bases and the J segment 3 bases; nucleotides outside the gene matches: 7. CDR3 sequence: CASSQDRWDRGDYGYTF. CDR3 nucleotides: TGCGCCAGCAGCCAAGATCGGTGGGACAGGGGTGACTATGGCTACACCTTC.

In its sample, this clone was seen once. V usage is TRBV28 and J usage is TRBJ2-7, with 8 positions matching TRBD1. This CDR3 is 14 amino acids long. Germline CDR1 MDHEN, CDR2 SYDVKM. V trimming: 3 bases; J trimming: 6 bases; junction bases outside the gene matches: 7. This CDR3 is CASSFTGGIGEQYF. The CDR3 DNA reads TGTGCCAGCAGTTTTACAGGGGGGATTGGCGAGCAGTACTTC.

This clone came up a few times. The rearrangement uses TRBV2 and TRBJ1-1; no definite D call. The CDR3 has 13 residues. The V gene lost 6 bases and the J gene lost 1 base, with 9 bases spanning the gap. The germline CDR1 and CDR2 sequences are SNHLY and FYNNEI. The chain's CDR3 is CASRSGANTEAFF. The CDR3 bases are TGTGCCAGCAGGTCGGGAGCGAACACTGAAGCTTTCTTT.

This clone showed up many times. The chain couples TRBV27 to TRBJ1-4; D call uncertain. The CDR3 length is 18 residues. V was pared by 2 bases and J by 3 bases, with 19 bases between. Per the germline V gene, CDR1 is MNHEY and CDR2 is SMNVEV (reference sequence). The CDR3: CASSLRAPTLASNEKLFF. CDR3 bases: TGTGCCAGCAGTTTAAGGGCACCCACCCTAGCTTCTAATGAAAAACTGTTTTTT.

The rearrangement joins TRBV5-1 to TRBJ1-4; the match to TRBD1 covers 9 bases. V was clipped by 0 bases and J by 7 bases; unmatched bases: 1. CDR1 is SGHRS, CDR2 YFSETQ, per germline. The CDR3 extends over 14 amino acids. DNA of the CDR3: TGCGCCAGCAGCTTGGGACAGGGGGTTGAAAAACTGTTTTTT. Translation: CASSLGQGVEKLFF.

The rearrangement uses TRBV19 and TRBJ1-2, with D uncertain. The CDR3 is made up of 13 amino acids. With 4 bases removed from V and 4 bases from J, the gap between germline ends came to 10 bases. The germline gives CDR1 LNHDA, CDR2 SQIVND (reference sequence). The CDR3 spells CASSNTAVYGYTF. In DNA, the CDR3 is TGTGCCAGTAGTAATACAGCAGTCTATGGCTACACCTTC. The complete variable domain, with remaining parts taken from reference TRBV19 and TRBJ1-2, reads DGGITQSPKYLFRKEGQNVTLSCEQNLNHDAMYWYRQDPGQGLRLIYYSQIVNDFQKGDIAEGYSVSREKKESFPLTVTSAQKNPTAFYLCASSNTAVYGYTFGSGTRLTVV.

V and J are TRBV6-5 and TRBJ1-4; weak D call: TRBD1 (5 bases). There are 16 residues in the CDR3. V shed 2 bases and J shed 1 base, with 11 bases lying between them. Germline V gene sequence: CDR1 MNHEY, CDR2 SVGAGI. In DNA, the CDR3 is TGTGCCAGCAGTTACATGCGGCAGGGAACTAATGAAAAACTGTTTTTT. It specifies CASSYMRQGTNEKLFF.

The chain employs TRBV2 and TRBJ2-5; 7 bases are a match to TRBD1. The trim removed 11 bases at V and 2 bases at J, leaving 8 bases unmatched. CDR1 and CDR2 (germline): SNHLY, FYNNEI. CDR3 length equals 13 residues. The CDR3 region has the DNA TGTGCCGGGTCCGACAGGGAGCAAGAGACCCAGTACTTC. As protein: CAGSDREQETQYF.

The rearrangement joins TRBV19 to TRBJ1-2, with no clear D. This CDR3 region has 14 residues. Germline-derived CDR1 and CDR2 are LNHDA and SQIVND (reference sequence). V was shortened by 5 bases and J by 2 bases, with 12 bases between the two germline ends. CDR3 region: CASSPAGENYGYTF. In nucleotides, the CDR3 is TGTGCCAGTAGTCCCGCCGGGGAGAACTATGGCTACACCTTC.

The V and J genes are TRBV5-5 and TRBJ1-2, with D possibly TRBD1 on 5 matching bases. Germline lookup yields CDR1 SGHKS and CDR2 YYEKEE (reference sequence). V was pared by 1 base and J by 4 bases, with 8 bases between. This CDR3 is built from 13 residues. The DNA of the CDR3 is TGTGCCAGCAGCTTGCAGGGATTCTATGGCTACACCTTC. This encodes CASSLQGFYGYTF.

The gene calls are TRBV14 and TRBJ2-6; no reliable D call. The CDR3 has 17 residues. Germline V gene sequence: CDR1 SGHDN, CDR2 FVKESK. V was pared by 4 bases and J by 0 bases, with 13 bases between. The CDR3 sequence: CASSPLAHSSGANVLTF. The CDR3, as DNA: TGTGCCAGCAGCCCTCTCGCGCACAGCTCTGGGGCCAACGTCCTGACTTTC.

The chain employs TRBV18 and TRBJ2-7; D remains ambiguous. The CDR3 is 13 residues long. Trimming took off 2 bases at V and 3 bases at J, with 8 bases between the two ends. From germline, CDR1 is KGHSH and CDR2 LQKENI. DNA for the CDR3: TGTGCCAGCTCACCAGTGGCAGGCTACGAGCAGTACTTC. This sequence encodes CASSPVAGYEQYF.

CDR3 sequence reads: CASKLTGMIPNYGYTF. CDR3 sequence (DNA): TGTGCCAGCAAATTGACAGGGATGATACCTAACTATGGCTACACCTTC. The chain joins TRBV28 to TRBJ1-2; 7 nucleotides match TRBD1. The germline V gene encodes CDR1 MDHEN and CDR2 SYDVKM. The CDR3 covers 16 residues. V trimming: 7 bases; J trimming: 0 bases; junction bases outside the gene matches: 11.

V usage is TRBV5-6 and J usage is TRBJ1-2; possibly TRBD1 for D (5 bases). This CDR3 is built from 15 residues. CDR1 SGHDT and CDR2 YYEEEE come from the germline V gene. Trimming left V 3 bases short and J 2 bases short, with 14 bases between. CDR3: CASSSKGLLNYGYTF. DNA of the CDR3: TGTGCCAGCAGCTCTAAGGGGCTGCTGAACTATGGCTACACCTTC.

This CDR3 is CASGLVEGPQHF. The CDR3, as DNA: TGTGCTAGTGGTTTGGTAGAGGGACCCCAGCATTTT. The chain couples TRBV12-5 to TRBJ1-5; D unclear. V shed 0 bases and J shed 10 bases, with 7 bases lying between them. Germline V CDR1 and CDR2: LGHNT, FRNRAP. CDR3 size: 12 residues.

This clone was seen only once. V usage is TRBV2 and J usage is TRBJ1-1; tentative D call: TRBD1 (6 bases). V was clipped by 6 bases and J by 3 bases, with 11 bases between them. CDR1 is SNHLY, CDR2 FYNNEI, per germline. The CDR3 totals 13 residues. The CDR3 coding sequence is TGTGCCAGCAGGAAGGGGGTCGACACTGAAGCTTTCTTT. This translates into CASRKGVDTEAFF.

V is TRBV7-9 and J is TRBJ2-7; the match to TRBD1 covers 7 bases. Trimming took 5 bases from V and 2 from J; bases not matched to a gene: 21. Germline values: CDR1 SEHNR, CDR2 FQNEAQ (reference sequence). The CDR3 is made up of 19 amino acids. CDR3 DNA sequence: TGTGCCAGCAGCCACGAGACAGGGTTAATTCTAGGGGCCCCCTACGAGCAGTACTTC. Protein sequence: CASSHETGLILGAPYEQYF.

The chain recombines TRBV6-6 with TRBJ2-7; 9 bases line up with TRBD1. Germline V gene lookup returns CDR1 MNHNY and CDR2 SVGAGI (reference sequence). The CDR3 is 14 amino acids. Losses at the gene ends were 5 bases for V and 3 bases for J; bases not matched to a gene: 5. DNA for the CDR3: TGTGCCAGCAGTATCAGACAGGGGGGCTACGAGCAGTACTTC. This gives the protein CASSIRQGGYEQYF.

The chain uses TRBV19 and TRBJ2-3; 8 nucleotides match TRBD2. Germline V CDR1 and CDR2: LNHDA, SQIVND (reference sequence). Trimming took 8 bases from V and 2 from J; bases not matched to a gene: 15. There are 17 residues in the CDR3. CDR3 nucleotides: TGTGCCAGTTCCGACGGGGCGGGGGGACTATACACAGATACGCAGTATTTT. It encodes CASSDGAGGLYTDTQYF.